A single sample gave rise to the 28 T cell receptor beta chains below, sequenced in a study of a mutant IDH1 vaccine in newly diagnosed glioma. What these receptors recognize is not known. Assay used: immunoSEQ multiplex PCR; TCRdb lists only in-frame clones, some missing. The sample includes tens of thousands of clones, over 80% of them seen just once. Time point noted: week 23, last vaccination. What each vaccine dose contained was 300 ug of mutant IDH1 20-mer peptide, accompanied by topical imiquimod. Source: PBMCs, taken from a glioma patient whose treatment included an IDH1 peptide vaccine. The receptors stem from a middle-aged man with glioma.

The chain uses TRBV27 and TRBJ1-5, with D possibly matching TRBD1 (5 bases). Germline V gene data show CDR1 as MNHEY and CDR2 as SMNVEV (reference sequence). Trimming removed 5 bases at V and 7 bases at J, with 9 bases between. This CDR3 spans 12 amino acids. CDR3 loop: CASSDPGQPQHF. Written as DNA, the CDR3 is TGTGCCAGCAGTGACCCAGGGCAGCCCCAGCATTTT.

This chain uses TRBV9 with TRBJ2-1; D might be TRBD2 (7 bases). This CDR3 region has 13 residues. Germline V gene data show CDR1 as SGDLS and CDR2 as YYNGEE. V was pared by 3 bases and J by 7 bases, with 11 bases between. Here the CDR3 reads CASSEGGVNEQFF. For the CDR3, the DNA is TGTGCCAGCAGCGAGGGGGGGGTGAATGAGCAGTTCTTC. The complete variable domain, with remaining parts taken from reference TRBV9 and TRBJ2-1, reads DSGVTQTPKHLITATGQRVTLRCSPRSGDLSVYWYQQSLDQGLQFLIQYYNGEERAKGNILERFSAQQFPDLHSELNLSSLELGDSALYFCASSEGGVNEQFFGPGTRLTVL.

The rearrangement uses TRBV4-1 and TRBJ1-1, with D maybe TRBD1 (5 bases). CDR3 length: 14 amino acids. Trimming removed 0 bases from V and 7 bases from J, with 12 bases in between. Germline loops: CDR1 MGHRA, CDR2 YSYEKL. This CDR3 reads CASSQESGTDEAFF. The CDR3 DNA reads as TGCGCCAGCAGCCAAGAGAGCGGGACGGATGAAGCTTTCTTT.

This chain links TRBV6-5 with TRBJ2-7, with 9 bases identical to TRBD2. V gave up 7 bases and J gave up 3 bases; unmatched junction bases: 10. Germline V gene data show CDR1 as MNHEY and CDR2 as SVGAGI. This CDR3 is built from 15 residues. The CDR3 protein is CASKKGASGNYEQYF. CDR3 coding DNA: TGTGCCAGCAAGAAGGGGGCTAGCGGGAACTACGAGCAGTACTTC.

This chain uses TRBV9 with TRBJ1-1; D is uncertain. Trimming took off 4 bases at V and 1 base at J, with 8 bases between the two ends. CDR3 length: 13 amino acids. In germline, CDR1 is SGDLS, CDR2 YYNGEE. The CDR3 sequence: CASSPGSNTEAFF. For the CDR3, the DNA is TGTGCCAGCAGCCCCGGGTCGAACACTGAAGCTTTCTTT.

The chain carries TRBV4-3 and TRBJ2-7; a possible D gene is TRBD1 (5 bases). V lost 6 bases, J lost 2 bases, and 17 bases lay in between. There are 15 residues in the CDR3. The V gene's germline CDR1 is LGHNA and CDR2 YSLEER. The CDR3 region has the DNA TGCGCCAGCAGAATCCAAGGGGTAGGGCCCTACGAGCAGTACTTC. Translated: CASRIQGVGPYEQYF.

The chain couples TRBV19 to TRBJ2-7; perhaps TRBD1 as D (5 bases). The germline CDR1 and CDR2 sequences are LNHDA and SQIVND (reference sequence). Trimming left V 3 bases short and J 1 base short, with 10 bases between. This CDR3 contains 14 residues. This CDR3 reads CASSMKDISYEQYF. The DNA for the CDR3 is TGTGCCAGTAGTATGAAGGACATATCCTACGAGCAGTACTTC.

The chain uses TRBV7-9 and TRBJ2-5; 10 bases map to TRBD1. Trimming cost V 1 base and J 4 bases; bases outside gene matches: 3. Per germline, CDR1 SEHNR and CDR2 FQNEAQ (reference sequence). This CDR3 has 15 amino acids. The CDR3 region has the DNA TGTGCCAGCAGCTTAGGGGACAGGGGAAGAGAGACCCAGTACTTC. Its protein is CASSLGDRGRETQYF.

This chain links TRBV7-6 with TRBJ2-5; unclear D gene. V was pared by 5 bases and J by 7 bases, with 14 bases between. This CDR3 has 13 residues. Germline values: CDR1 SGHVS, CDR2 FNYEAQ. The CDR3 coding sequence is TGTGCCAGCAGCCCCGGCCTGGCTCTGACCCAGTACTTC. Residues: CASSPGLALTQYF.

CDR3 region: CASSFRGTSGTDTQYF. CDR3 sequence (DNA): TGTGCCAGCAGCTTCCGCGGGACTAGCGGCACAGATACGCAGTATTTT. The V and J genes are TRBV5-8 and TRBJ2-3; 10 bases map to TRBD2. J gave up 1 base and V 2 bases, and 4 bases lay outside the gene matches. Germline V CDR1 and CDR2: SGHTS, YDEGEE. The CDR3 is 16 residues long.

The CDR3 DNA reads TGTGCCAGCCAGGCACTAGCGGGAGTCCCCGGGGAGCTGTTTTTT. As protein: CASQALAGVPGELFF. The chain employs TRBV2 and TRBJ2-2; 11 bases match TRBD2. In germline, CDR1 is SNHLY, CDR2 FYNNEI. V lost 8 bases, J lost 6 bases, and 8 bases stayed unmatched. The CDR3 loop spans 15 amino acids.

The chain is built from TRBV6-6 and TRBJ2-2; D is ambiguous. Trimming took off 9 bases at V and 3 bases at J, with 11 bases between the two ends. Germline values: CDR1 MNHNY, CDR2 SVGAGI (reference sequence). This CDR3 has 13 residues. CDR3 in DNA: TGTGCCAGTACCTTGGCAGACACCGGGGAGCTGTTTTTT. Translation gives CASTLADTGELFF.

The gene calls are TRBV6-1 and TRBJ2-7; D gene uncertain. Trimming pared 5 bases from V and 4 bases from J, leaving 18 bases between. CDR3 size: 15 residues. Per germline, CDR1 MNHNS and CDR2 SASEGT. The CDR3 bases are TGTGCCAGCAGTCGGTTACTAACTCAGACTTACGAGCAGTACTTC. Encoded protein: CASSRLLTQTYEQYF.

The V gene is TRBV4-1, the J gene TRBJ1-1; D gene uncertain. This CDR3 is 14 amino acids long. The germline CDR1 and CDR2 sequences are MGHRA and YSYEKL. V was pared by 1 base and J by 1 base, with 7 bases between. DNA of the CDR3: TGCGCCAGCAGCCAAGGGCAGCCGAACACTGAAGCTTTCTTT. Translating gives CASSQGQPNTEAFF.

The chain is built from TRBV6-1 and TRBJ2-5, with no clear D. This CDR3 region has 14 residues. V was trimmed by 8 bases and J by 2 bases, leaving 15 bases between them. From germline, CDR1 is MNHNS and CDR2 SASEGT. CDR3 sequence: CASELVLVQETQYF. DNA for the CDR3: TGTGCCAGCGAATTGGTACTGGTTCAAGAGACCCAGTACTTC.

The sample holds a few counts of this clone. CDR3 residues: CASSLSIQPDTQYF. In DNA form, the CDR3 reads TGCGCCAGCAGCTTGTCCATTCAACCAGATACGCAGTATTTT. This rearrangement joins TRBV5-1 to TRBJ2-3; D is undetermined. The germline V gene encodes CDR1 SGHRS and CDR2 YFSETQ. The V end lost 1 base, the J end lost 4 bases, and 10 bases lay between the germline ends. CDR3 length: 14 residues.

The chain carries TRBV5-6 and TRBJ2-5, with D uncertain. Per germline, CDR1 SGHDT and CDR2 YYEEEE. CDR3 length: 11 residues. The V end lost 2 bases, the J end lost 5 bases, and 4 bases lay between the germline ends. CDR3 sequence: CASSFMETQYF. CDR3 coding DNA: TGTGCCAGCAGCTTCATGGAGACCCAGTACTTC. Full variable domain (rest looked up from reference TRBV5-6 and TRBJ2-5): DAGVTQSPTHLIKTRGQQVTLRCSPKSGHDTVSWYQQALGQGPQFIFQYYEEEERQRGNFPDRFSGHQFPNYSSELNVNALLLGDSALYLCASSFMETQYFGPGTRLLVL.

The gene calls are TRBV18 and TRBJ2-7; D perhaps matches TRBD2 (6 bases). Per the germline V gene, CDR1 is KGHSH and CDR2 is LQKENI. The CDR3 spans 14 residues. Trimming left V 0 bases short and J 3 bases short, with 9 bases between. The CDR3 is CASSPPGGDYEQYF. CDR3 DNA: TGTGCCAGCTCACCACCCGGGGGTGACTACGAGCAGTACTTC.

This chain joins TRBV19 and TRBJ2-2, with 8 bases lining up with TRBD2. V trimming: 3 bases; J trimming: 4 bases; junction bases outside the gene matches: 1. Per germline, CDR1 LNHDA and CDR2 SQIVND (reference sequence). The CDR3 spans 14 residues. Written as DNA, the CDR3 is TGTGCCAGTAGTATCCTAGCGGGCACCGGGGAGCTGTTTTTT. Residues: CASSILAGTGELFF.

This clone has just a few counts. In nucleotides, the CDR3 is TGTGCCAGCAGCCTAAGGGGGGGCACAGATACGCAGTATTTT. Translated: CASSLRGGTDTQYF. The chain couples TRBV7-2 to TRBJ2-3, with D perhaps being TRBD1 or TRBD2 (6 bases each). V gave up 5 bases and J gave up 1 base, with 10 bases separating them. Per the germline V gene, CDR1 is SGHTA and CDR2 is FQGNSA. CDR3 length: 14 amino acids.

The chain combines TRBV27 with TRBJ2-7, with 10 bases that match TRBD1. V shed 6 bases, J shed 4 bases, and the junction held 9 bases outside the gene matches. The length of the CDR3 is 15 residues. Germline assignment: CDR1 MNHEY and CDR2 SMNVEV (reference sequence). The CDR3 coding sequence is TGTGCCAGCAGCCCGCACCGGGACAGGGGTTACGAGCAGTACTTC. This codes for CASSPHRDRGYEQYF.

The CDR3 loop reads CASSPTGRGLDTF. DNA for the CDR3: TGTGCCAGCAGTCCCACCGGCCGAGGGTTGGACACCTTC. V is TRBV28 and J is TRBJ1-2; D is unresolved. Trimming shortened V by 5 bases and J by 12 bases, and 19 bases separated the two germline ends. Germline V gene lookup returns CDR1 MDHEN and CDR2 SYDVKM. This CDR3 is built from 13 residues.

The chain uses TRBV15 and TRBJ2-7; D possibly corresponds to TRBD1 (6 bases). The CDR3 is 15 amino acids. CDR1 and CDR2 from the germline V gene are LNHNV and YYDKDF (reference sequence). The V and J ends lost 2 bases and 5 bases respectively, with 16 bases between them. The CDR3: CATSRRSTGSDEQYF. Here the CDR3 DNA reads TGTGCCACCAGCAGACGTAGTACAGGGTCGGACGAGCAGTACTTC.

This clone was detected once. The chain uses TRBV18 and TRBJ2-1, with D maybe TRBD2 (5 bases). Trimming took off 1 base at V and 0 bases at J, with 10 bases between the two ends. Germline V lookup: CDR1 KGHSH, CDR2 LQKENI. The CDR3 is 16 residues long. For the CDR3, the DNA is TGTGCCAGCTCACCACAAGCGGCTAGCTCCTACAATGAGCAGTTCTTC. Protein product: CASSPQAASSYNEQFF.

The table lists this clone with a count of one. This rearrangement joins TRBV7-9 to TRBJ2-7; perhaps TRBD2 as D (6 bases). V lost 7 bases and J lost 3, with 22 bases in between. The CDR3 covers 16 residues. Germline V gene lookup returns CDR1 SEHNR and CDR2 FQNEAQ (reference sequence). In DNA, the CDR3 is TGTGCCAGCACCCCGGCGGAGGGGCAGGGCGGCTACGAGCAGTACTTC. Its protein is CASTPAEGQGGYEQYF.

V is TRBV10-3 and J is TRBJ1-3; the D gene is possibly TRBD1 (5 bases). Trimming removed 0 bases from V and 4 bases from J, with 10 bases in between. Germline CDR1 is ENHRY and CDR2 is SYGVKD. The CDR3 has 15 amino acids. CDR3 DNA sequence: TGTGCCATCAGTGAGTCACAGGAAACAGGAAACACCATATATTTT. Protein sequence: CAISESQETGNTIYF.

This chain uses TRBV7-3 with TRBJ1-1; D is possibly TRBD1 (6 bases). The CDR3 covers 15 residues. Germline assignment: CDR1 SGHTA and CDR2 FQGTGA. V lost 4 bases to trimming and J lost 0 bases, with 12 bases between them. The CDR3 DNA sequence: TGTGCCAGCAGCTCCGGACAGCCTATGAACACTGAAGCTTTCTTT. It encodes CASSSGQPMNTEAFF.

In DNA form, the CDR3 reads TGTGCCATTCTTTCCCCCAGGGGTCAAGGCTACACCTTC. This sequence encodes CAILSPRGQGYTF. The V and J genes are TRBV28 and TRBJ1-2; a possible D gene is TRBD1 (6 bases). V lost 10 bases and J lost 8, with 20 bases in between. Germline CDR1 and CDR2: MDHEN and SYDVKM. The CDR3 is made up of 13 amino acids.